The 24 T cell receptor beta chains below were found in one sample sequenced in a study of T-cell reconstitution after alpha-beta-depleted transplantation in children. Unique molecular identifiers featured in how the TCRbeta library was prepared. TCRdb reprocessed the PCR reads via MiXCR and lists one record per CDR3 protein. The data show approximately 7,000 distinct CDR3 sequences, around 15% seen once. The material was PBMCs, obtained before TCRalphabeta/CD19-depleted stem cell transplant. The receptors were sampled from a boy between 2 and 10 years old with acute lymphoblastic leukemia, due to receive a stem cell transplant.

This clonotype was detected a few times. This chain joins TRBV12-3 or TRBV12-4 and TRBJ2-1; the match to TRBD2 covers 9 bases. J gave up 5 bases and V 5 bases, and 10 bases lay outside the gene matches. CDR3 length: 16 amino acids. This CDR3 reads CASSPVSGRVDNEQFF. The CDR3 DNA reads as TGTGCCAGCAGTCCTGTTAGCGGGAGAGTGGACAATGAGCAGTTCTTC.

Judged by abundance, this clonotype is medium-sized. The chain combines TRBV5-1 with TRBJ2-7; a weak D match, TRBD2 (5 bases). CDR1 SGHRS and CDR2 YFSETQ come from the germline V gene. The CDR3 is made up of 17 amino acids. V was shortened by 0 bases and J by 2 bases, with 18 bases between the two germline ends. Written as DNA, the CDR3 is TGCGCCAGCAGCTTGGGAGCAGGAGGCAGCCGAACCTACGAGCAGTACTTC. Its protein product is CASSLGAGGSRTYEQYF.

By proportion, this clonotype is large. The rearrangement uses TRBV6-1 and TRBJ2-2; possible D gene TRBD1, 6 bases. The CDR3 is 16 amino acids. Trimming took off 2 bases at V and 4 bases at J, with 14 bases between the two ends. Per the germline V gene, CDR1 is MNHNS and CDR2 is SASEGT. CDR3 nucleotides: TGTGCCAGCAGTGAACCCAGGGGTCTCCGCACCGGGGAGCTGTTTTTT. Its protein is CASSEPRGLRTGELFF.

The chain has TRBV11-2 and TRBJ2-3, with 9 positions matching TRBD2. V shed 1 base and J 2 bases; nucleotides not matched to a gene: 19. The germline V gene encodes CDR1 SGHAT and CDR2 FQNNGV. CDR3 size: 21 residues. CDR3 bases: TGTGCCAGCAGCTTAGGGGGGAGGGAGCGGGGGGCCTCCACTCCCACAGATACGCAGTATTTT. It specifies CASSLGGRERGASTPTDTQYF. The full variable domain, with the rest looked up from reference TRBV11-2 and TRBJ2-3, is EAGVAQSPRYKIIEKRQSVAFWCNPISGHATLYWYQQILGQGPKLLIQFQNNGVVDDSQLPKDRFSAERLKGVDSTLKIQPAKLEDSAVYLCASSLGGRERGASTPTDTQYFGPGTRLTVL.

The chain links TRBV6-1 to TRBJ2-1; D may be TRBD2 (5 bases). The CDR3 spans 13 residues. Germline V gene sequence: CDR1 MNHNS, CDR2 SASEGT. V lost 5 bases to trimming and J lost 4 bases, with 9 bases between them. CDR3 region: CASSREVYNEQFF. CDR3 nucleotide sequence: TGTGCCAGCAGTCGGGAAGTTTACAATGAGCAGTTCTTC.

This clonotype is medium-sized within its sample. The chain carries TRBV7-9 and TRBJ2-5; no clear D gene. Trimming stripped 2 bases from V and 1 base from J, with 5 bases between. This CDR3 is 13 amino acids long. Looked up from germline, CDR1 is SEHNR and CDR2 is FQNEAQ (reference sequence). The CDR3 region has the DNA TGTGCCAGCAGCTTAAACAGCCAAGAGACCCAGTACTTC. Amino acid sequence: CASSLNSQETQYF. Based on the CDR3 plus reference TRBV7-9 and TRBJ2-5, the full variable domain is DTGVSQNPRHKITKRGQNVTFRCDPISEHNRLYWYRQTLGQGPEFLTYFQNEAQLEKSRLLSDRFSAERPKGSFSTLEIQRTEQGDSAMYLCASSLNSQETQYFGPGTRLLVL.

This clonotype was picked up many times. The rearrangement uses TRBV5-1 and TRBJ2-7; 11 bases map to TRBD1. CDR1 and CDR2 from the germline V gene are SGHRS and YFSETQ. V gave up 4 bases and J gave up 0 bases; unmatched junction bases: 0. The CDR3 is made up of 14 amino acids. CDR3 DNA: TGCGCCAGCAGCGGGACAGGGGGCTCCTACGAGCAGTACTTC. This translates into CASSGTGGSYEQYF.

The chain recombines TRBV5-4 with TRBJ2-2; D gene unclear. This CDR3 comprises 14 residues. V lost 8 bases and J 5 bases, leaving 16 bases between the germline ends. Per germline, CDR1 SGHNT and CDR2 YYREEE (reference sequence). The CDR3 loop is CARGPDQTTGELFF. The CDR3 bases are TGTGCCAGGGGCCCGGATCAAACAACCGGGGAGCTGTTTTTT.

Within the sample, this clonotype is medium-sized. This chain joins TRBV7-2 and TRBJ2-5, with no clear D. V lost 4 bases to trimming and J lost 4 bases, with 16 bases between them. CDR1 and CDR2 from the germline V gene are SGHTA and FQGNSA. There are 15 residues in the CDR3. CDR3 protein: CASSWRAGSLETQYF. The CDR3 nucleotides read TGTGCCAGCAGCTGGCGAGCCGGGTCCTTAGAGACCCAGTACTTC.

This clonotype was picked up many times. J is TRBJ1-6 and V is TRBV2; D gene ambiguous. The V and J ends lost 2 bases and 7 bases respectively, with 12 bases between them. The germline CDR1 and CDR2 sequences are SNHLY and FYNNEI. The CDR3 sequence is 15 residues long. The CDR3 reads CASSENKGSNSPLHF. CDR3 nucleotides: TGTGCCAGCAGTGAAAATAAGGGATCAAATTCACCCCTCCACTTT.

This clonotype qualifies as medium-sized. The CDR3 is CASSPSGRALNSPLHF. The CDR3 DNA sequence: TGTGCCAGCAGCCCTTCCGGACGAGCCCTAAATTCACCCCTCCACTTT. The chain uses TRBV7-8 and TRBJ1-6, with D unclear. V was shortened by 5 bases and J by 7 bases, with 18 bases between the two germline ends. This CDR3 is 16 amino acids long. The V gene's germline CDR1 is SGHVS and CDR2 FQNEAQ.

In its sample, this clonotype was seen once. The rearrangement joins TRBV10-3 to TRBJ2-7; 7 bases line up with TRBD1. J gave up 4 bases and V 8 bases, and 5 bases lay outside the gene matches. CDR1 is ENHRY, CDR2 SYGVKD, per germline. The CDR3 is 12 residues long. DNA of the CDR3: TGTGCCATCCAGCAACAGGGGTACGAGCAGTACTTC. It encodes CAIQQQGYEQYF.

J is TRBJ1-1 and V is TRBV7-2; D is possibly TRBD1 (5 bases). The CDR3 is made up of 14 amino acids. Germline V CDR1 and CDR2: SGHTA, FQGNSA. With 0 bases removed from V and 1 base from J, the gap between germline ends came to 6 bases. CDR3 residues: CASSLAGTNTEAFF. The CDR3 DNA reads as TGTGCCAGCAGCTTAGCAGGGACGAACACTGAAGCTTTCTTT.

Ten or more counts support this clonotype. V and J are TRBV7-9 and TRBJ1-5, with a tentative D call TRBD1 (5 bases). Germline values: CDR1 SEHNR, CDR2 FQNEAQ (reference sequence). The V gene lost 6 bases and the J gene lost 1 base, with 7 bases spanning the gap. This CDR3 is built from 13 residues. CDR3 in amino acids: CASSPGSNQPQHF. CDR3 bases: TGTGCCAGCAGTCCAGGGAGCAATCAGCCCCAGCATTTT.

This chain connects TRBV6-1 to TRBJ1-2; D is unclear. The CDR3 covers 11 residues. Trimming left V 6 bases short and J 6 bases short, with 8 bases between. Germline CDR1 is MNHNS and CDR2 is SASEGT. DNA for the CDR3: TGTGCCAGCAGGAGCGTGAATGGCTACACCTTC. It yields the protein CASRSVNGYTF.

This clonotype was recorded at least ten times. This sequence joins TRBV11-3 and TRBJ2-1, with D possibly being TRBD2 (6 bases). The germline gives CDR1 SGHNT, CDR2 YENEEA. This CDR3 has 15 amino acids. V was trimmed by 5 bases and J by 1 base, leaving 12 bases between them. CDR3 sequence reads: CASSPGTPSYNEQFF. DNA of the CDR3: TGTGCCAGCAGCCCCGGGACTCCTTCCTACAATGAGCAGTTCTTC.

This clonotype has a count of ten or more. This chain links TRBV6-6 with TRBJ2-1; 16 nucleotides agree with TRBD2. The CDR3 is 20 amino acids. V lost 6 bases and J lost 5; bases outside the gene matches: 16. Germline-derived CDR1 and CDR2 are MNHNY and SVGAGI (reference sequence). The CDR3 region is CASRANSAGLAGGWDNEQFF. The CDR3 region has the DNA TGTGCCAGCAGAGCCAATTCCGCGGGACTAGCGGGGGGGTGGGACAATGAGCAGTTCTTC.

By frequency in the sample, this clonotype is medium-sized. CDR3 DNA sequence: TGTGCCAGCTCACCAAGGGCCAATGAGCAGTTCTTC. This codes for CASSPRANEQFF. The rearrangement links TRBV18 to TRBJ2-1, with unresolved D. Deletions cut 2 bases from V and 6 bases from J, with 5 bases between. The CDR3 extends over 12 amino acids. Germline V gives CDR1 KGHSH, CDR2 LQKENI. Full variable domain (missing parts from reference TRBV18 and TRBJ2-1): NAGVMQNPRHLVRRRGQEARLRCSPMKGHSHVYWYRQLPEEGLKFMVYLQKENIIDESGMPKERFSAEFPKEGPSILRIQQVVRGDSAAYFCASSPRANEQFFGPGTRLTVL.

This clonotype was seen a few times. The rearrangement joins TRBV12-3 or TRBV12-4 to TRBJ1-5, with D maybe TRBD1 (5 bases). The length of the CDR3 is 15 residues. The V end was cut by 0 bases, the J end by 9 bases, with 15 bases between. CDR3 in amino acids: CASSLAGGGIMPQHF. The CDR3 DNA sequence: TGTGCCAGCAGTTTAGCCGGTGGGGGAATCATGCCCCAGCATTTT.

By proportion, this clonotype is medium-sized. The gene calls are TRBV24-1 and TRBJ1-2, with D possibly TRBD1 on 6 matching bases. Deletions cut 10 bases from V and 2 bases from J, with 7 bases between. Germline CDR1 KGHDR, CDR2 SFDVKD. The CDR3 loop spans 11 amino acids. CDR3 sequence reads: CATRGNYGYTF. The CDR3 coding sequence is TGTGCCACAAGGGGGAACTATGGCTACACCTTC.

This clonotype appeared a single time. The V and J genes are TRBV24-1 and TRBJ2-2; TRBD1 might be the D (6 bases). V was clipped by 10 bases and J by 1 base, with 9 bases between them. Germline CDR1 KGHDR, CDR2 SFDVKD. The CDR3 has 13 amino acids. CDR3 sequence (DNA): TGTGCCACGGCACAGGGGAACACCGGGGAGCTGTTTTTT. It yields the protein CATAQGNTGELFF.

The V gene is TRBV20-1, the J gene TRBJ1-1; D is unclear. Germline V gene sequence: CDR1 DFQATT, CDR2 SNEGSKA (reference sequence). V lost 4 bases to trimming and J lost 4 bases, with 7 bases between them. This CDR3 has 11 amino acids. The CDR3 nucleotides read TGCAGTGCTATCGCTACCACTGAAGCTTTCTTT. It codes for CSAIATTEAFF.

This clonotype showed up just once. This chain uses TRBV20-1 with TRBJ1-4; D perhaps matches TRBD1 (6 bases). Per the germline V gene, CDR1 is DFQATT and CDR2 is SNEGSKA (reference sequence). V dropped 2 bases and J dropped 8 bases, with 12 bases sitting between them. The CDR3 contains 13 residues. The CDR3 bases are TGCAGTGCTAGACGGGGGACAAGAGAAAAACTGTTTTTT. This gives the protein CSARRGTREKLFF.

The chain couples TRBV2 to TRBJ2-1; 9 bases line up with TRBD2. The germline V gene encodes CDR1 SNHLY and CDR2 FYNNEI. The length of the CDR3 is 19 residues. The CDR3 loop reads CTCSGRGSGGPGGGNEQFF. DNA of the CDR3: TGTACCTGCAGTGGCAGGGGAAGCGGGGGGCCAGGGGGAGGAAATGAGCAGTTCTTC.